These 23 T cell receptor beta chains were sequenced from one sample in a study of long-term antiretroviral therapy in people with HIV. The assay used was immunoSEQ (version v3.0), run at survey level. Some clones are missing from TCRdb's copy, which holds only in-frame ones; the method was immunoSEQ multiplex PCR. The sample holds about 17,000 clones, 84% seen once. Here the sequenced sample was unsorted PBMCs, taken 0.1 years after starting antiretroviral therapy. These receptors were collected from a man younger than 35 with HIV.

V gene TRBV5-4 combines with J gene TRBJ1-6; 7 nucleotides agree with TRBD1. Germline assignment: CDR1 SGHNT and CDR2 YYREEE (reference sequence). The CDR3 length is 15 residues. With V trimmed by 4 bases and J by 9 bases, 10 bases remained unmatched. The CDR3 protein is CASSPPGDRLSPLHF. In nucleotides, the CDR3 is TGTGCCAGCAGCCCACCTGGGGACAGACTTTCACCCCTCCACTTT.

The count of this clone is one. The chain uses TRBV19 and TRBJ2-7, with D possibly being TRBD2 (6 bases). The CDR3 totals 16 residues. The V end lost 1 base, the J end lost 4 bases, and 17 bases lay between the germline ends. Germline assignment: CDR1 LNHDA and CDR2 SQIVND (reference sequence). The CDR3 sequence is CASSIAGSGVLYEQYF. The CDR3 region has the DNA TGTGCCAGTAGTATAGCCGGTAGCGGCGTCTTGTACGAGCAGTACTTC.

This rearrangement joins TRBV21-1 to TRBJ1-1; TRBD1 is taken as the D call from the table, unchecked against the DNA. TRBV21-1 is reported as a pseudogene. The CDR3 has 15 amino acids. This chain's CDR3 is CASSKVDRTGTEAFF. Written as DNA, the CDR3 is TGTGCCAGCAGCAAAGTGGACAGGACGGGGACTGAAGCTTTCTTT.

The rearrangement links TRBV10-3 to TRBJ2-3; 9 nucleotides align to TRBD2. V gave up 0 bases and J gave up 5 bases; unmatched junction bases: 6. The length of the CDR3 is 16 residues. Looked up from germline, CDR1 is ENHRY and CDR2 is SYGVKD. CDR3 in DNA: TGTGCCATCAGTGAGTCAGTAGCGGGGGTAGGAGATACGCAGTATTTT. This gives the protein CAISESVAGVGDTQYF.

This rearrangement joins TRBV6-1 to TRBJ2-2, with no clear D. The CDR3 runs 16 residues. Trimming removed 1 base at V and 0 bases at J, with 9 bases between. Germline V gene data show CDR1 as MNHNS and CDR2 as SASEGT. The CDR3 DNA is TGTGCCAGCAGTGAAGTCATGCTGGCGAACACCGGGGAGCTGTTTTTT. It specifies CASSEVMLANTGELFF.

This clone is categorized as medium-sized. The chain joins TRBV9 to TRBJ2-7; D perhaps matches TRBD2 (6 bases). The V gene's germline CDR1 is SGDLS and CDR2 YYNGEE. Trimming pared 2 bases from V and 5 bases from J, leaving 11 bases between. The CDR3 runs 13 residues. Here the CDR3 DNA reads TGTGCCAGCAGCGTGGCGGGACGGAACGAGCAGTACTTC. The encoded protein is CASSVAGRNEQYF. Drawing the rest from reference TRBV9 and TRBJ2-7, the complete variable domain is DSGVTQTPKHLITATGQRVTLRCSPRSGDLSVYWYQQSLDQGLQFLIQYYNGEERAKGNILERFSAQQFPDLHSELNLSSLELGDSALYFCASSVAGRNEQYFGPGTRLTVT.

Written as DNA, the CDR3 is TGTGCCAGCAGCTGGGGGTTACAGGGCGACGAGCAGTACTTC. Translated, it gives CASSWGLQGDEQYF. The chain carries TRBV7-9 and TRBJ2-7, with a weak D call TRBD1 (6 bases). This CDR3 has 14 amino acids. Per germline, CDR1 SEHNR and CDR2 FQNEAQ (reference sequence). With 4 bases removed from V and 5 bases from J, the gap between germline ends came to 15 bases.

The rearrangement links TRBV27 to TRBJ2-5; 7 nucleotides agree with TRBD1. Germline values: CDR1 MNHEY, CDR2 SMNVEV (reference sequence). Germline trimming cut 4 bases from V and 2 bases from J; bases unmatched to any gene: 4. This CDR3 contains 14 residues. CDR3 bases: TGTGCCAGCAGTTCCTGGACAGGACAAGAGACCCAGTACTTC. Translation gives CASSSWTGQETQYF.

In DNA form, the CDR3 reads TGTGCCAGCAGCCACAGGGGGCAAGGGAGAAGCGAGCAGTACTTC. Translation gives CASSHRGQGRSEQYF. The genes are TRBV13 and TRBJ2-7, with 9 bases lining up with TRBD1. V lost 5 bases and J lost 6; bases outside the gene matches: 11. CDR1 is PRHDT, CDR2 FYEKMQ, per germline (reference sequence). CDR3 length equals 15 residues.

This clone was found a few times. This chain links TRBV6-1 with TRBJ2-7, with 7 bases that match TRBD2. The CDR3 runs to 16 residues. Trimming cost V 4 bases and J 2 bases; bases outside gene matches: 11. Germline lookup yields CDR1 MNHNS and CDR2 SASEGT. The CDR3 DNA is TGTGCCAGCAGTGGGCATGCCCAGCGGGATACCTACGAGCAGTACTTC. It is translated as CASSGHAQRDTYEQYF.

The J gene is TRBJ2-7, the V gene TRBV2; D is uncertain. This CDR3 contains 12 residues. Germline CDR1 SNHLY, CDR2 FYNNEI. Deletions cut 7 bases from V and 3 bases from J, with 10 bases between. CDR3 sequence: CASTRQIYEQYF. CDR3 in DNA: TGTGCCAGCACCCGGCAAATCTACGAGCAGTACTTC.

This chain links TRBV7-9 with TRBJ2-7; D possibly uses TRBD1 or TRBD2 (6 bases each). Trimming took 0 bases from V and 4 from J, leaving 16 bases between them. The CDR3 sequence is 16 residues long. Germline CDR1 is SEHNR and CDR2 is FQNEAQ (reference sequence). The CDR3 bases are TGTGCCAGCAGCTTAGCGGGTCCGGGGGCGGGATACGAGCAGTACTTC. Its protein is CASSLAGPGAGYEQYF.

The chain has TRBV4-2 and TRBJ1-2; TRBD1 matches 7 bases. V was clipped by 6 bases and J by 6 bases; unmatched bases: 7. In germline, CDR1 is LGHNA, CDR2 YNFKEQ. The CDR3 is 13 residues long. In nucleotides, the CDR3 is TGTGCCAGCAGATACCCCGGGACAGATGGCTACACCTTC. Protein: CASRYPGTDGYTF.

The chain links TRBV9 to TRBJ2-5; TRBD1 or TRBD2 may be the D gene (5 bases each). Germline CDR1 and CDR2: SGDLS and YYNGEE. Trimming took off 3 bases at V and 4 bases at J, with 16 bases between the two ends. This CDR3 spans 15 amino acids. CDR3 amino acids: CASSGKGQRGETQYF. The CDR3 DNA is TGTGCCAGCAGCGGAAAAGGGCAGAGGGGAGAGACCCAGTACTTC.

The chain is built from TRBV6-5 and TRBJ2-1, with D maybe TRBD1 (5 bases). The CDR3 extends over 12 amino acids. V gave up 2 bases and J gave up 8 bases, with 7 bases separating them. Germline CDR1 is MNHEY and CDR2 is SVGAGI. Here the CDR3 DNA reads TGTGCCAGCAGTTACCAGGGCTATGAGCAGTTCTTC. It is translated as CASSYQGYEQFF.

This clone was observed a handful of times. The CDR3 is CASSRLQGNEQYF. The CDR3 DNA is TGCGCCAGCAGCCGGCTACAGGGGAACGAGCAGTACTTC. The chain is built from TRBV4-1 and TRBJ2-7; 7 bases line up with TRBD1. Looked up from germline, CDR1 is MGHRA and CDR2 is YSYEKL. After removal of 4 bases from V and 5 bases from J, the junction contained 5 bases not matched to a gene. The CDR3 has 13 residues.

This clone came up a few times. This sequence joins TRBV7-3 and TRBJ1-6; D may be TRBD1 (5 bases). Deletions cut 1 base from V and 10 bases from J, with 20 bases between. CDR1 and CDR2 from the germline V gene are SGHTA and FQGTGA. The CDR3 length is 17 residues. For the CDR3, the DNA is TGTGCCAGCAGCTTAAACGGGCCCCCCCAGGGCGGATCACCCCTCCACTTT. This encodes CASSLNGPPQGGSPLHF.

The V call is TRBV13, the J call TRBJ2-7; D gene uncertain. The CDR3 sequence is 16 residues long. Germline V lookup: CDR1 PRHDT, CDR2 FYEKMQ (reference sequence). Trimming removed 0 bases from V and 4 bases from J, with 16 bases in between. The CDR3, as DNA: TGTGCCAGCAGCTTAGGCCCAGTAAGTTCTATGTACGAGCAGTACTTC. As protein: CASSLGPVSSMYEQYF.

The CDR3 DNA sequence: TGTGCCAGCAAAGTCGATATGAGGGGTCAGCCCCAGCATTTT. It specifies CASKVDMRGQPQHF. This chain connects TRBV6-1 to TRBJ1-5; maybe TRBD1 (5 bases). Germline V lookup: CDR1 MNHNS, CDR2 SASEGT. The CDR3 is 14 residues long. V lost 7 bases, J lost 6 bases, and 16 bases lay in between.

The genes are TRBV15 and TRBJ2-3; unclear D gene. The germline CDR1 and CDR2 sequences are LNHNV and YYDKDF (reference sequence). CDR3 length equals 12 residues. V lost 0 bases and J 5 bases, leaving 3 bases between the germline ends. CDR3 residues: CATSRDRDTQYF. The CDR3 bases are TGTGCCACCAGCAGAGATCGAGATACGCAGTATTTT.

This clone has only one observation. The rearrangement uses TRBV18 and TRBJ2-1, with D possibly being TRBD2 (6 bases). Trimming left V 3 bases short and J 4 bases short, with 16 bases between. Germline CDR1 KGHSH, CDR2 LQKENI. The length of the CDR3 is 16 residues. The CDR3 here is CASSPEGRLRYNEQFF. CDR3 coding DNA: TGTGCCAGCTCACCGGAGGGGAGACTCCGGTACAATGAGCAGTTCTTC.

The chain carries TRBV11-2 and TRBJ2-7; no reliable D call. This CDR3 has 15 amino acids. The V gene's germline CDR1 is SGHAT and CDR2 FQNNGV. The V end lost 1 base, the J end lost 2 bases, and 12 bases lay between the germline ends. CDR3 amino acids: CASSLGYPDPYEQYF. The CDR3 DNA reads TGTGCCAGCAGCTTAGGGTATCCGGACCCCTACGAGCAGTACTTC.

V and J are TRBV9 and TRBJ2-7; no clear D. From germline, CDR1 is SGDLS and CDR2 YYNGEE. V was cut by 0 bases and J by 3 bases, with 10 bases left in between. CDR3 length equals 14 residues. The CDR3 spells CASSVAVGNYEQYF. DNA of the CDR3: TGTGCCAGCAGCGTAGCGGTGGGAAACTACGAGCAGTACTTC.